This T cell receptor beta chain was documented in a study of cytomegalovirus exposure and HLA in healthy donors. The CDR3 has 18 residues. J lost 2 bases, V lost 2 bases, and 14 bases had no gene match. The germline V gene encodes CDR1 MDHEN and CDR2 SYDVKM. It was with 60 Vbeta and 13 Jbeta primers that the PCR ran. Clones were read by immunoSEQ multiplex PCR, and TCRdb kept only the in-frame ones, dropping some. The sample lists about 84,000 clones; around three fifths were seen once. On this clone itself: Its specificity is unknown.

Whole-study results and caveats: The later analysis indicated that the majority of CMV-associated TCR beta chains appeared HLA-restricted. High sensitivity and specificity were reportedly achieved when the classifier diagnosed cytomegalovirus status. The study had only CMV serostatus as immune exposure information. Previously analyzed data showed that most TCR beta V segments were productive at a frequency of about 87% or about 30%.

The rearrangement uses TRBV28 and TRBJ2-7, with 8 bases matching TRBD1. The sequenced sample was PBMCs. The sequence was obtained from a woman aged 40 to 55 in good health and CMV-seropositive. CDR3 residues: CASSLNSDRDQGPYEQYF. The CDR3 region has the DNA TGTGCCAGCAGTTTAAATTCGGACAGGGACCAGGGACCCTACGAGCAGTACTTC. The full variable domain, in which reference TRBV28 and TRBJ2-7 provide the parts outside the CDR3, is DVKVTQSSRYLVKRTGEKVFLECVQDMDHENMFWYRQDPGLGLRLIYFSYDVKMKEKGDIPEGYSVSREKKERFSLILESASTNQTSMYLCASSLNSDRDQGPYEQYFGPGTRLTVT.